This passage covers 18 T cell receptor beta chains from one sample sequenced in a study of shared clonotypes between healthy human individuals. This table comes from immunoSEQ multiplex PCR, and its TCRdb copy is limited to in-frame clones, with some not included. The sample has about 1 million clones; roughly 75% are singletons. Sequenced material: memory CD4+ T cells sorted from blood. The subset: CD45RA-negative fraction. The receptors here all came from a man aged 18 to 35 in good health.

This clone was detected only once. The chain combines TRBV30 with TRBJ2-7, with TRBD2 identical over 9 bases. The V segment lost 2 bases and the J segment 4 bases; nucleotides outside the gene matches: 9. CDR1 and CDR2 (germline): GTSNPN, SVGIG (reference sequence). CDR3 length: 15 residues. The CDR3 loop is CAWSSGSSGRYEQYF. In nucleotides, the CDR3 is TGTGCCTGGAGTTCTGGGAGTAGCGGGAGATACGAGCAGTACTTC.

In its sample, this clone was seen a few times. V usage is TRBV2 and J usage is TRBJ1-4; D remains unclear. CDR1 and CDR2 (germline): SNHLY, FYNNEI. With 6 bases removed from V and 6 bases from J, the gap between germline ends came to 11 bases. The CDR3 is made up of 13 amino acids. The CDR3 nucleotides read TGTGCCAGCAGGTCTGGGAATTATGAAAAACTGTTTTTT. This gives the protein CASRSGNYEKLFF.

Note on this clone: Other nucleotide sequences from this sample produce the same CDR3. The gene calls are TRBV11-2 and TRBJ1-5, with D perhaps TRBD1 (5 bases). Between the trimmed V and J ends, which lost 3 bases and 4 bases, there was a span of 7 bases. This CDR3 is 13 amino acids long. CDR1 is SGHAT and CDR2 is FQNNGV in the germline V gene. CDR3 sequence reads: CASSFGGNQPQHF. CDR3 bases: TGTGCCAGCAGCTTCGGGGGTAATCAGCCCCAGCATTTT.

This chain links TRBV10-3 with TRBJ2-7; D tentatively fits TRBD1 or TRBD2 (6 bases each). Between the trimmed V and J ends, which lost 5 bases and 0 bases, there was a span of 14 bases. Germline CDR1 ENHRY, CDR2 SYGVKD. The CDR3 covers 15 residues. DNA of the CDR3: TGTGCCATCAGTCCAGGGGCGGGGAGCTCCTACGAGCAGTACTTC. Encoded protein: CAISPGAGSSYEQYF.

The genes are TRBV2 and TRBJ2-3, with a possible D match to TRBD1 (6 bases). The CDR3 runs to 15 residues. V was trimmed by 6 bases and J by 0 bases, leaving 13 bases between them. The germline gives CDR1 SNHLY, CDR2 FYNNEI. CDR3 region: CASRGQPTSTDTQYF. For the CDR3, the DNA is TGTGCCAGCAGAGGACAGCCAACTAGCACAGATACGCAGTATTTT.

This chain joins TRBV18 and TRBJ1-5, with TRBD1 as a possible D gene (6 bases). Looked up from germline, CDR1 is KGHSH and CDR2 is LQKENI. V lost 3 bases and J 4 bases, leaving 10 bases between the germline ends. There are 14 residues in the CDR3. CDR3 sequence: CASSPEGVNQPQHF. In DNA, the CDR3 is TGTGCCAGCTCACCCGAGGGGGTTAATCAGCCCCAGCATTTT.

The rearrangement links TRBV29-1 to TRBJ1-2; D is ambiguous. CDR1 is SQVTM, CDR2 ANQGSEA, per germline. The germline V and J ends were trimmed by 0 bases and 8 bases, with 13 bases remaining between them. There are 13 residues in the CDR3. CDR3 nucleotide sequence: TGCAGCGTTGAAGATCAGAGGGCGCAGGGCTACACCTTC. Translated, it gives CSVEDQRAQGYTF.

The chain combines TRBV7-9 with TRBJ2-1; D remains unclear. Germline lookup yields CDR1 SEHNR and CDR2 FQNEAQ (reference sequence). The CDR3 loop spans 17 amino acids. V dropped 5 bases and J dropped 0 bases, with 17 bases sitting between them. CDR3 DNA: TGTGCCAGCAGCCCCTCTTTGGCGGCCAGCTCCTACAATGAGCAGTTCTTC. Translation gives CASSPSLAASSYNEQFF.

This sequence joins TRBV19 and TRBJ1-6; D is ambiguous. This CDR3 comprises 14 residues. The germline gives CDR1 LNHDA, CDR2 SQIVND (reference sequence). V was pared by 8 bases and J by 11 bases, with 19 bases between. DNA for the CDR3: TGTGCCAGTCGGCCAACGGAGGTTACGGCACCCCTCCACTTT. Amino acid sequence: CASRPTEVTAPLHF.

Note on this clone: The same CDR3 also results from other DNA sequences found in this sample. The gene calls are TRBV9 and TRBJ2-3; weak D call: TRBD1 (5 bases). V gave up 1 base and J gave up 1 base, with 7 bases separating them. CDR1 and CDR2 (germline): SGDLS, YYNGEE. The CDR3 sequence is 14 residues long. CDR3 region: CASSVQGGTDTQYF. CDR3 DNA sequence: TGTGCCAGCAGCGTACAAGGGGGCACAGATACGCAGTATTTT.

This clone was seen ten or more times. This chain connects TRBV19 to TRBJ1-4, with 8 bases aligning to TRBD1. The CDR3 spans 14 residues. Germline V CDR1 and CDR2: LNHDA, SQIVND (reference sequence). V was clipped by 7 bases and J by 7 bases; unmatched bases: 8. This chain's CDR3 is CASTQDRVVEKLFF. CDR3 in DNA: TGTGCCAGTACTCAGGACAGGGTGGTTGAAAAACTGTTTTTT.

This chain uses TRBV5-6 with TRBJ2-4; D is undetermined. V was clipped by 4 bases and J by 8 bases, with 10 bases between them. Per the germline V gene, CDR1 is SGHDT and CDR2 is YYEEEE. This CDR3 spans 12 amino acids. The CDR3 here is CASSPGGYIQYF. The CDR3, as DNA: TGTGCCAGCAGCCCAGGCGGTTACATTCAGTACTTC.

Note on this clone: It may be a read error: a sequence one base away is much more abundant. The same CDR3 is also encoded by other DNA sequences in this sample. The chain is built from TRBV5-1 and TRBJ2-2; unclear D gene. Germline CDR1 and CDR2: SGHRS and YFSETQ. This CDR3 spans 12 amino acids. Trimming shortened V by 4 bases and J by 4 bases, and 5 bases separated the two germline ends. The CDR3 loop reads CASSLTTGELFF. The CDR3 DNA follows: TGCGCCAGCAGCCTGACCACCGGGGAGCTGTTTTTT.

The chain joins TRBV5-8 to TRBJ1-2, with D maybe TRBD1 (5 bases). V dropped 1 base and J dropped 4 bases, with 11 bases sitting between them. The CDR3 is made up of 14 amino acids. CDR1 is SGHTS, CDR2 YDEGEE, per germline. DNA of the CDR3: TGTGCCAGCAGCTTGACGGGGCTGATCTATGGCTACACCTTC. Translation gives CASSLTGLIYGYTF.

In the case of this clone: One base away lies a much larger clone, so this may be a sequencing read error. The rearrangement links TRBV6-1 to TRBJ1-2, with 7 nucleotides matching TRBD1. Germline CDR1 reads MNHNS; CDR2 reads SASEGT. The CDR3 extends over 12 amino acids. The trim removed 5 bases at V and 6 bases at J, leaving 3 bases unmatched. As DNA, the CDR3 is TGTGCCAGCAGTTCGACAGGGAATGGCTACACCTTC. It translates to CASSSTGNGYTF.

This clone was observed once. The rearrangement links TRBV28 to TRBJ2-1; D is ambiguous. Germline values: CDR1 MDHEN, CDR2 SYDVKM. The CDR3 spans 15 residues. The ends were cut back, 4 bases at V and 7 bases at J, with 17 bases in the middle. CDR3 residues: CASSSANLNGNEQFF. The CDR3 coding sequence is TGTGCCAGCAGTTCCGCGAACCTCAATGGGAATGAGCAGTTCTTC.

This chain connects TRBV9 to TRBJ1-1, with D hard to call. The V end lost 4 bases, the J end lost 0 bases, and 13 bases lay between the germline ends. The germline gives CDR1 SGDLS, CDR2 YYNGEE. This CDR3 comprises 15 residues. The CDR3 DNA reads as TGTGCCAGCAGCCCAGACGGTTTTATGAACACTGAAGCTTTCTTT. Protein sequence: CASSPDGFMNTEAFF.

J is TRBJ2-2 and V is TRBV5-1; D is uncertain. CDR1 and CDR2 from the germline V gene are SGHRS and YFSETQ. V lost 0 bases and J lost 0, with 9 bases in between. CDR3 length: 16 amino acids. CDR3 nucleotides: TGCGCCAGCAGCTTGGGTCGCCACACGAACACCGGGGAGCTGTTTTTT. Its protein product is CASSLGRHTNTGELFF.